One and the same sample provided the 3 T cell receptor beta chains below, sequenced in a study of blood T cell repertoires in COVID-19. TCRdb keeps only in-frame clones here, not all; method: immunoSEQ multiplex PCR. The table has around 65,000 clones, around 80% seen once. Input material: peripheral blood. The source is a human donor in a cohort sampled during active COVID-19.

The CDR3 sequence is CAWSLKQGRNTEAFF. CDR3 DNA sequence: TGTGCCTGGAGCCTAAAACAGGGGAGGAACACTGAAGCTTTCTTT. The chain links TRBV30 to TRBJ1-1; TRBD1 matches 7 bases. V lost 3 bases to trimming and J lost 1 base; unmatched junction nucleotides: 8. This CDR3 is built from 15 residues. Looked up from germline, CDR1 is GTSNPN and CDR2 is SVGIG (reference sequence).

This sequence joins TRBV7-9 and TRBJ1-2; D is unresolved. Germline values: CDR1 SEHNR, CDR2 FQNEAQ (reference sequence). The CDR3 loop spans 14 amino acids. V gave up 7 bases and J gave up 4 bases, with 16 bases separating them. The CDR3 here is CASTSPWALYGYTF. CDR3 sequence (DNA): TGTGCCAGCACTTCCCCCTGGGCCCTCTATGGCTACACCTTC.

CDR3 in amino acids: CASSPRLAGQYNEQFF. Written as DNA, the CDR3 is TGTGCCAGCAGCCCCCGACTAGCGGGTCAGTACAATGAGCAGTTCTTC. The V call is TRBV7-2, the J call TRBJ2-1, with 10 bases lining up with TRBD2. The CDR3 runs to 16 residues. With 5 bases clipped from V and 4 bases from J, the junction kept 8 bases outside the gene matches. The germline V gene has CDR1 SGHTA and CDR2 FQGNSA. Complete variable domain (other parts from reference TRBV7-2 and TRBJ2-1): GAGVSQSPSNKVTEKGKDVELRCDPISGHTALYWYRQSLGQGLEFLIYFQGNSAPDKSGLPSDRFSAERTGGSVSTLTIQRTQQEDSAVYLCASSPRLAGQYNEQFFGPGTRLTVL.